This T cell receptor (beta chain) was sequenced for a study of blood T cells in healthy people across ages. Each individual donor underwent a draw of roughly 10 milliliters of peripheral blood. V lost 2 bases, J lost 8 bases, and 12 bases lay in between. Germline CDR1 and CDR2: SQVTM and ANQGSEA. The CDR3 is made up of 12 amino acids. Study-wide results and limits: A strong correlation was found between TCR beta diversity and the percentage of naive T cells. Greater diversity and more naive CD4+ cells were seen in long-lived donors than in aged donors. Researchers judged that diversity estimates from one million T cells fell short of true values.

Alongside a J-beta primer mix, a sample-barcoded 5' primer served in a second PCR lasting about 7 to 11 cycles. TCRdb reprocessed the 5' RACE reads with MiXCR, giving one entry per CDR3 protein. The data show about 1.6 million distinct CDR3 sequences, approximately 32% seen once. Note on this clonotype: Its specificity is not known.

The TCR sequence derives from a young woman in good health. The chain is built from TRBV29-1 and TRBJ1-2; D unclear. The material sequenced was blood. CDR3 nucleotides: TGCAGCGTTGAAAGGGTCCTTTGGGGCTACACCTTC. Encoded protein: CSVERVLWGYTF.